The 27 T cell receptor beta chains below all came from one sample that was sequenced in a study of blood T cell repertoires in COVID-19. TCRdb's copy holds only in-frame clones and misses some; the assay was immunoSEQ multiplex PCR. This sample has 270,000 or so clones, with 86% found just once. Sample: peripheral blood. These receptors all come from a woman in her thirties with active or convalescent COVID-19.

This clone has just a few counts. The chain is built from TRBV10-2 and TRBJ1-6, with D perhaps TRBD1 (6 bases). The germline gives CDR1 WSHSY, CDR2 SAAADI. The CDR3 is 15 amino acids. Trimming removed 5 bases at V and 2 bases at J, with 10 bases between. CDR3 in amino acids: CASSPGEPYNSPLHF. The CDR3 DNA reads as TGCGCCAGCAGTCCAGGGGAACCCTATAATTCACCCCTCCACTTT.

This chain connects TRBV12-3 or TRBV12-4 to TRBJ2-5, with 8 positions matching TRBD1. J gave up 4 bases and V 6 bases, and 4 bases lay outside the gene matches. This CDR3 is built from 13 residues. CDR3 region: CASSLTGGETQYF. The CDR3 DNA sequence: TGTGCCAGCAGCCTTACAGGGGGAGAGACCCAGTACTTC.

The chain recombines TRBV7-2 with TRBJ2-1; the match to TRBD2 covers 7 bases. The J segment lost 6 bases and the V segment lost 0 bases, leaving 11 bases of the junction unmatched. Per the germline V gene, CDR1 is SGHTA and CDR2 is FQGNSA. The CDR3 contains 17 residues. The CDR3 bases are TGTGCCAGCAGCTTAGCGGCGCAAGGACTAGTGGGCAATGAGCAGTTCTTC. Its protein is CASSLAAQGLVGNEQFF.

This clone occurred once. J is TRBJ1-4 and V is TRBV3-1 (or the pseudogene TRBV3-2), with no clear D. There are 15 residues in the CDR3. Trimming removed 0 bases from V and 8 bases from J, with 13 bases in between. Germline V gene data show CDR1 as LGHDT and CDR2 as YNNKEL (reference sequence). Here the CDR3 reads CASSQDSGSGEKLFF. CDR3 DNA sequence: TGTGCCAGCAGCCAAGATTCGGGGTCTGGGGAAAAACTGTTTTTT.

The V and J genes are TRBV25-1 and TRBJ1-5, with a weak D call TRBD1 (6 bases). The CDR3 is 14 residues long. Germline loops: CDR1 MGHDK, CDR2 SYGVNS. The ends were cut back, 1 base at V and 6 bases at J, with 10 bases in the middle. The CDR3 region has the DNA TGTGCCAGCAGTGAATCTGGGGGCCGTCAGCCCCAGCATTTT. Its translation: CASSESGGRQPQHF.

The chain joins TRBV30 to TRBJ2-5, with D possibly TRBD1 on 6 matching bases. Trimming removed 2 bases at V and 3 bases at J, with 16 bases between. The CDR3 is 15 residues long. Per germline, CDR1 GTSNPN and CDR2 SVGIG (reference sequence). The CDR3: CAWSSLVGHKETQYF. The CDR3 DNA reads as TGTGCCTGGAGTAGTTTAGTGGGACACAAAGAGACCCAGTACTTC.

V gene TRBV7-6 combines with J gene TRBJ1-2; TRBD1 aligns across 10 bases. CDR3 length equals 17 residues. CDR1 and CDR2 (germline): SGHVS, FNYEAQ. V was clipped by 6 bases and J by 7 bases; unmatched bases: 17. CDR3 protein: CASSLLAPGQGSGGYTF. CDR3 in DNA: TGTGCCAGCAGTTTATTAGCGCCGGGACAGGGGAGTGGTGGCTACACCTTC.

CDR3 in amino acids: CASSFGGGEKLFF. The CDR3 nucleotides read TGTGCCAGCAGTTTCGGGGGTGGGGAAAAACTGTTTTTT. The chain joins TRBV27 to TRBJ1-4, with a weak D call TRBD1 (5 bases). V was trimmed by 3 bases and J by 8 bases, leaving 10 bases between them. The CDR3 runs 13 residues. Germline CDR1 and CDR2: MNHEY and SMNVEV (reference sequence).

This chain uses TRBV27 with TRBJ1-5, with a tentative D call TRBD1 (5 bases). Trimming cost V 5 bases and J 4 bases, with 15 bases left between them. Germline V gene data show CDR1 as MNHEY and CDR2 as SMNVEV (reference sequence). The CDR3 spans 15 residues. CDR3 protein: CASSPQGLGNQPQHF. CDR3 coding DNA: TGTGCCAGCAGTCCTCAGGGTTTAGGGAATCAGCCCCAGCATTTT.

The CDR3: CASSQMHGGAYNEQFF. The CDR3 DNA follows: TGTGCCAGCAGCCAAATGCACGGGGGGGCCTACAATGAGCAGTTCTTC. The rearrangement joins TRBV3-1 (or the pseudogene TRBV3-2) to TRBJ2-1; TRBD2 agrees at 8 bases. V shed 2 bases, J shed 2 bases, and the junction held 5 bases outside the gene matches. Germline lookup yields CDR1 LGHDT and CDR2 YNNKEL (reference sequence). The CDR3 is 16 residues long.

The CDR3 here is CASSESQGPGELFF. In nucleotides, the CDR3 is TGTGCCAGCAGTGAATCACAGGGACCCGGGGAGCTGTTTTTT. The gene calls are TRBV6-1 and TRBJ2-2; weak D call: TRBD1 (6 bases). This CDR3 contains 14 residues. V was cut by 2 bases and J by 6 bases, with 10 bases left in between. Germline CDR1 is MNHNS and CDR2 is SASEGT.

V and J are TRBV4-2 and TRBJ1-3; no firm D call. This CDR3 comprises 16 residues. Germline-derived CDR1 and CDR2 are LGHNA and YNFKEQ. Trimming removed 0 bases at V and 0 bases at J, with 9 bases between. CDR3 protein: CASSQEAGSSGNTIYF. The CDR3 DNA is TGTGCCAGCAGCCAAGAGGCAGGAAGCTCTGGAAACACCATATATTTT.

This clone was observed a handful of times. The CDR3 spells CASSLMGGRNEKLFF. The CDR3 DNA follows: TGCGCCAGCAGCTTGATGGGGGGGCGTAATGAAAAACTGTTTTTT. This chain links TRBV5-1 with TRBJ1-4, with D perhaps TRBD1 (6 bases). The germline gives CDR1 SGHRS, CDR2 YFSETQ. The CDR3 length is 15 residues. Trimming took off 1 base at V and 4 bases at J, with 11 bases between the two ends.

Remarks on this clone: Other DNA sequences in the same sample also yield this CDR3. The CDR3 coding sequence is TGTGCCAGCAGTTTATGGGGGGGATACACTGAAGCTTTCTTT. Encoded protein: CASSLWGGYTEAFF. The V gene is TRBV28, the J gene TRBJ1-1, with TRBD1 as a possible D gene (5 bases). The V and J ends lost 0 bases and 3 bases respectively, with 8 bases between them. Germline lookup yields CDR1 MDHEN and CDR2 SYDVKM. This CDR3 is built from 14 residues.

The V gene is TRBV6-1, the J gene TRBJ1-5; weak D call: TRBD1 (5 bases). Trimming took off 3 bases at V and 6 bases at J, with 15 bases between the two ends. This CDR3 has 15 amino acids. The germline V gene has CDR1 MNHNS and CDR2 SASEGT. This CDR3 is CASSEAGMGGQPQHF. The CDR3 nucleotides read TGTGCCAGCAGTGAGGCCGGGATGGGGGGTCAGCCCCAGCATTTT.

The chain joins TRBV30 to TRBJ2-7; tentative D call: TRBD2 (7 bases). The CDR3 totals 14 residues. The germline CDR1 and CDR2 sequences are GTSNPN and SVGIG (reference sequence). Deletions cut 5 bases from V and 3 bases from J, with 17 bases between. Here the CDR3 DNA reads TGTGCCTGGTCTTCCGGGGGGCTGGGCTACGAGCAGTACTTC. This translates into CAWSSGGLGYEQYF.

This chain links TRBV4-2 with TRBJ2-3; TRBD2 matches 14 bases. V gave up 3 bases and J gave up 3 bases; unmatched junction bases: 2. Germline values: CDR1 LGHNA, CDR2 YNFKEQ. The CDR3 consists of 16 residues. CDR3 DNA: TGTGCCAGCAGCCAGGGGACTAGCGGGGGAACAGATACGCAGTATTTT. This encodes CASSQGTSGGTDTQYF.

The V and J genes are TRBV7-9 and TRBJ1-3; D is perhaps TRBD1 (5 bases). The V gene's germline CDR1 is SEHNR and CDR2 FQNEAQ (reference sequence). V lost 5 bases, J lost 1 base, and 18 bases lay in between. The CDR3 sequence is 17 residues long. The CDR3 protein is CASSPPSTVRSGNTIYF. In nucleotides, the CDR3 is TGTGCCAGCAGCCCCCCCTCGACAGTTCGGTCTGGAAACACCATATATTTT. Looking up the rest from reference TRBV7-9 and TRBJ1-3 gives the full variable domain: DTGVSQNPRHKITKRGQNVTFRCDPISEHNRLYWYRQTLGQGPEFLTYFQNEAQLEKSRLLSDRFSAERPKGSFSTLEIQRTEQGDSAMYLCASSPPSTVRSGNTIYFGEGSWLTVV.

This clone was seen a handful of times. The V call is TRBV5-1, the J call TRBJ1-4; the match to TRBD1 covers 7 bases. The CDR3 totals 14 residues. CDR1 SGHRS and CDR2 YFSETQ come from the germline V gene. Trimming took 3 bases from V and 6 from J; bases not matched to a gene: 5. CDR3 residues: CASSSQQGDEKLFF. CDR3 DNA sequence: TGCGCCAGCAGCTCGCAGCAGGGGGATGAAAAACTGTTTTTT.

This clone was seen a handful of times. The chain links TRBV6-2 or TRBV6-3 to TRBJ2-7; 8 bases fit TRBD2. The CDR3 has 14 residues. Unmatched junction bases numbered 11, after V lost 6 bases and J lost 7 bases. Germline V lookup: CDR1 MNHEY, CDR2 SVGEGT. Here the CDR3 reads CASSQTSVSREQYF. For the CDR3, the DNA is TGTGCCAGCAGCCAGACTAGCGTATCGAGAGAGCAGTACTTC.

The chain joins TRBV2 to TRBJ2-2, with D perhaps TRBD2 (5 bases). Trimming stripped 10 bases from V and 8 bases from J, with 8 bases between. The CDR3 consists of 10 residues. From germline, CDR1 is SNHLY and CDR2 FYNNEI. The CDR3 DNA reads TGTGCCACCCGGGGAGGGGAGCTGTTTTTT. Encoded protein: CATRGGELFF.

The chain joins TRBV20-1 to TRBJ2-7; TRBD2 agrees at 10 bases. Germline V gene lookup returns CDR1 DFQATT and CDR2 SNEGSKA (reference sequence). The CDR3 covers 13 residues. With 3 bases clipped from V and 4 bases from J, the junction kept 3 bases outside the gene matches. The CDR3 region has the DNA TGCAGTGCTAGTGGGACTAGCGAGTACGAGCAGTACTTC. Protein: CSASGTSEYEQYF.

The gene calls are TRBV2 and TRBJ1-2; D is unresolved. Trimming pared 6 bases from V and 4 bases from J, leaving 9 bases between. The CDR3 extends over 12 amino acids. Germline loops: CDR1 SNHLY, CDR2 FYNNEI. The CDR3 here is CASRMTGYGYTF. Written as DNA, the CDR3 is TGTGCCAGCAGGATGACTGGCTATGGCTACACCTTC.

J is TRBJ2-7 and V is TRBV5-6, with TRBD1 matching 8 bases. Trimming cost V 0 bases and J 6 bases; bases outside gene matches: 11. This CDR3 has 16 residues. Per the germline V gene, CDR1 is SGHDT and CDR2 is YYEEEE. The CDR3 region is CASSLVLQGASPEQYF. CDR3 coding DNA: TGTGCCAGCAGCTTGGTGCTGCAGGGGGCTTCCCCCGAGCAGTACTTC.

This chain connects TRBV7-9 to TRBJ1-1; a possible D gene is TRBD1 (6 bases). Germline values: CDR1 SEHNR, CDR2 FQNEAQ (reference sequence). This CDR3 spans 15 amino acids. The V end lost 6 bases, the J end lost 1 base, and 15 bases lay between the germline ends. CDR3 in amino acids: CASRLTGGPNTEAFF. The CDR3 bases are TGTGCCAGCAGACTAACGGGGGGCCCGAACACTGAAGCTTTCTTT.

The chain employs TRBV6-2 or TRBV6-3 and TRBJ1-5, with TRBD1 as a possible D gene (6 bases). The germline V gene has CDR1 MNHEY and CDR2 SVGEGT. This CDR3 contains 13 residues. V lost 5 bases and J 6 bases, leaving 11 bases between the germline ends. In DNA form, the CDR3 reads TGTGCCAGCAGTAACCAGGGGTTTCAGCCCCAGCATTTT. This gives the protein CASSNQGFQPQHF.

The chain employs TRBV7-2 and TRBJ1-5; D remains unclear. The CDR3 has 15 amino acids. Deletions cut 4 bases from V and 1 base from J, with 11 bases between. CDR1 and CDR2 (germline): SGHTA, FQGNSA. The CDR3 bases are TGTGCCAGCAGCTCCCCGGGTGGAAGCAATCAGCCCCAGCATTTT. Translating gives CASSSPGGSNQPQHF.